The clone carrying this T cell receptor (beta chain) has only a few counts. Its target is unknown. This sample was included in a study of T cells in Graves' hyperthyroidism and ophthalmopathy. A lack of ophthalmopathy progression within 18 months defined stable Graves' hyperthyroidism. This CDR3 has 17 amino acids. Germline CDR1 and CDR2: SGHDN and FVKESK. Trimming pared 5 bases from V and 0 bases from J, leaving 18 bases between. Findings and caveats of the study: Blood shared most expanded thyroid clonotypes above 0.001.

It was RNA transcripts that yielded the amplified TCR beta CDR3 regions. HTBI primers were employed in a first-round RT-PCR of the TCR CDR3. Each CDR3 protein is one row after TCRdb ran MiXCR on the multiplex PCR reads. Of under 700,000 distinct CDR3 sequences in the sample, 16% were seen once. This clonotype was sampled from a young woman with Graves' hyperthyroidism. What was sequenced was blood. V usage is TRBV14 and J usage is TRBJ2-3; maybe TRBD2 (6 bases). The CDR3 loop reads CASSVSRGSGSTDTQYF. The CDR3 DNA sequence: TGTGCCAGCAGCGTCTCCCGAGGGAGCGGGAGCACAGATACGCAGTATTTT.